This TCR beta chain was obtained from a study of T-cell reconstitution after alpha-beta-depleted transplantation in children. This CDR3 has 16 residues. V was shortened by 4 bases and J by 0 bases, with 17 bases between the two germline ends. Germline values: CDR1 SQVTM, CDR2 ANQGSEA. A library of TCRbeta sequences, prepared with unique molecular identifiers, was generated. TCRdb used MiXCR to reprocess the PCR reads, holding one entry per CDR3 protein. The table shows about a million distinct CDR3 sequences, with roughly 31% occurring only once. Regarding this clonotype: Its cognate antigen is unknown.

Study-wide results and limits: Several patients had high TCRbeta diversity at day 60; it came from surviving recipient T cells and thymic progenitors.

Here the sequenced sample was PBMCs, mostly from graft donor cells, taken 360 days after TCRalphabeta/CD19-depleted stem cell transplant. The receptor was isolated from a boy under two years old who had a stem cell transplant for SCID, so the T cells may come from the graft donor. J is TRBJ2-3 and V is TRBV29-1; TRBD1 might be the D (5 bases). The CDR3 region is CSVGPSTDTSTDTQYF. The CDR3, as DNA: TGCAGCGTTGGACCCTCGACGGACACTAGCACAGATACGCAGTATTTT.